The sequence of this T cell receptor beta chain was determined in a study of blood T cell repertoires in COVID-19. Germline assignment: CDR1 SGDLS and CDR2 YYNGEE. This CDR3 contains 14 residues. Trimming took off 0 bases at V and 2 bases at J, with 7 bases between the two ends. The data were produced by immunoSEQ multiplex PCR, yet TCRdb's version contains in-frame clones alone and is incomplete. The sample has fewer than 250,000 clones, 80% to 90% seen once. Participants' reported clinical history set cohort assignment. The chain combines TRBV9 with TRBJ2-3; no clear D gene. Material for sequencing was PBMCs or T cells enriched from blood (not recorded which). The receptor was isolated from a woman in her 40s with acute COVID-19. CDR3 coding DNA: TGTGCCAGCAGCGTAGATCTCTTCACAGATACGCAGTATTTT. Encoded protein: CASSVDLFTDTQYF. The full variable domain, rest sourced from reference TRBV9 and TRBJ2-3, is DSGVTQTPKHLITATGQRVTLRCSPRSGDLSVYWYQQSLDQGLQFLIQYYNGEERAKGNILERFSAQQFPDLHSELNLSSLELGDSALYFCASSVDLFTDTQYFGPGTRLTVL.